The 27 T cell receptor beta chains in this list originate from one sample, sequenced in a study of PD-L1 blockade in urothelial cancer. The method was immunoSEQ multiplex PCR; TCRdb's version includes in-frame clones alone and lacks a portion of them. The sample has approximately 65,000 clones, 85% to 90% seen once; the top ten hold about 3.2%. The material was PBMCs, obtained around atezolizumab (anti-PD-L1) treatment. The receptors were gathered from a man in his sixties with urothelial cancer.

The CDR3 region has the DNA TGTGCCAGCAATACCGGGACAGCTAACTATGGCTACACCTTC. Translating it yields CASNTGTANYGYTF. The genes are TRBV6-5 and TRBJ1-2, with 7 bases identical to TRBD1. Germline CDR1 reads MNHEY; CDR2 reads SVGAGI. The ends lost 7 bases at V and 0 bases at J; junction bases unmatched: 5. The CDR3 has 14 amino acids.

The chain couples TRBV11-2 to TRBJ1-1; D unresolved. This CDR3 comprises 11 residues. The germline V gene encodes CDR1 SGHAT and CDR2 FQNNGV. V lost 11 bases to trimming and J lost 4 bases, with 11 bases between them. The CDR3 spells CASHRVTEAFF. CDR3 coding DNA: TGTGCCTCTCACAGAGTCACTGAAGCTTTCTTT.

The V and J genes are TRBV5-4 and TRBJ2-7; no clear D. CDR1 is SGHNT and CDR2 is YYREEE in the germline V gene (reference sequence). The CDR3 loop spans 13 amino acids. V gave up 0 bases and J gave up 3 bases, with 7 bases separating them. Here the CDR3 reads CASSLAGSYEQYF. The DNA for the CDR3 is TGTGCCAGCAGCTTGGCAGGAAGCTACGAGCAGTACTTC.

V gene TRBV19 combines with J gene TRBJ1-1; no definite D call. Germline lookup yields CDR1 LNHDA and CDR2 SQIVND (reference sequence). This CDR3 spans 13 amino acids. V gave up 9 bases and J gave up 10 bases, with 21 bases separating them. The CDR3 protein is CASSLAREGAAFF. The DNA for the CDR3 is TGTGCCAGCAGTCTCGCCCGGGAGGGAGCAGCTTTCTTT.

The chain employs TRBV30 and TRBJ1-2; D perhaps matches TRBD1 (5 bases). Trimming left V 4 bases short and J 7 bases short, with 25 bases between. Germline CDR1 and CDR2: GTSNPN and SVGIG (reference sequence). CDR3 length: 16 residues. The CDR3 here is CAWTPGGGRPPGGYTF. For the CDR3, the DNA is TGTGCCTGGACCCCCGGGGGGGGACGGCCGCCGGGTGGCTACACCTTC.

V is TRBV7-9 and J is TRBJ1-2; TRBD1 matches 8 bases. This CDR3 region has 18 residues. CDR1 is SEHNR and CDR2 is FQNEAQ in the germline V gene (reference sequence). With V trimmed by 3 bases and J by 2 bases, 14 bases remained unmatched. CDR3 sequence: CASSFFNSGQGRNYGYTF. The CDR3 nucleotides are TGTGCCAGCAGCTTTTTCAATTCCGGACAGGGAAGGAACTATGGCTACACCTTC. Supplemented by reference TRBV7-9 and TRBJ1-2, the full variable domain reads DTGVSQNPRHKITKRGQNVTFRCDPISEHNRLYWYRQTLGQGPEFLTYFQNEAQLEKSRLLSDRFSAERPKGSFSTLEIQRTEQGDSAMYLCASSFFNSGQGRNYGYTFGSGTRLTVV.

The chain combines TRBV11-2 with TRBJ2-6; 11 nucleotides line up with TRBD2. The CDR3 runs 18 residues. The V segment lost 2 bases and the J segment 0 bases; nucleotides outside the gene matches: 3. Germline lookup yields CDR1 SGHAT and CDR2 FQNNGV. The CDR3 region has the DNA TGTGCCAGCAGCTTAAGACTAGCGGGGAGCTCTGGGGCCAACGTCCTGACTTTC. This codes for CASSLRLAGSSGANVLTF.

This chain joins TRBV6-5 and TRBJ2-5; 8 nucleotides match TRBD1. J gave up 3 bases and V 6 bases, and 6 bases lay outside the gene matches. Germline CDR1 reads MNHEY; CDR2 reads SVGAGI. This CDR3 spans 14 amino acids. The CDR3, as DNA: TGTGCCAGCAGACGGACAGGGACGAAAGAGACCCAGTACTTC. Translation: CASRRTGTKETQYF.

This chain links TRBV28 with TRBJ2-1, with D perhaps matching TRBD1 (6 bases). There are 18 residues in the CDR3. The germline V gene encodes CDR1 MDHEN and CDR2 SYDVKM. The V end was cut by 3 bases, the J end by 6 bases, with 24 bases between. The CDR3, as DNA: TGTGCCAGCAGTTTTTTAGGCCGTGGGCAGGGGATGGCCAATGAGCAGTTCTTC. It yields the protein CASSFLGRGQGMANEQFF.

The chain recombines TRBV19 with TRBJ1-1; perhaps TRBD1 as D (6 bases). Germline loops: CDR1 LNHDA, CDR2 SQIVND (reference sequence). V lost 5 bases, J lost 11 bases, and 15 bases lay in between. The CDR3 totals 12 residues. CDR3 protein: CASSLRQESAFF. CDR3 DNA sequence: TGTGCCAGTAGTCTCAGACAGGAGTCGGCTTTCTTT.

V gene TRBV5-6 combines with J gene TRBJ2-1; 14 nucleotides agree with TRBD2. The ends lost 4 bases at V and 9 bases at J; junction bases unmatched: 3. Per germline, CDR1 SGHDT and CDR2 YYEEEE. The CDR3 sequence is 14 residues long. CDR3: CASSPGLAGGEQFF. The CDR3 coding sequence is TGTGCCAGCAGCCCCGGACTAGCGGGAGGTGAGCAGTTCTTC.

The chain links TRBV6-5 to TRBJ1-3; 7 positions agree with TRBD1. The CDR3 totals 15 residues. J was trimmed by 3 bases and V by 6 bases; bases with no gene match: 8. CDR1 is MNHEY and CDR2 is SVGAGI in the germline V gene. The CDR3: CASSSDRARGNTIYF. DNA of the CDR3: TGTGCCAGCAGCTCCGACAGGGCTCGTGGAAACACCATATATTTT.

This CDR3 is CASSPDRGFPTF. In nucleotides, the CDR3 is TGTGCCAGCAGCCCGGACAGGGGATTCCCTACCTTC. V and J are TRBV7-9 and TRBJ1-2; 9 nucleotides align to TRBD1. CDR3 length equals 12 residues. V shed 5 bases, J shed 14 bases, and the junction held 9 bases outside the gene matches. The germline V gene has CDR1 SEHNR and CDR2 FQNEAQ (reference sequence).

The chain couples TRBV19 to TRBJ2-5; maybe TRBD2 (5 bases). Looked up from germline, CDR1 is LNHDA and CDR2 is SQIVND (reference sequence). CDR3 length: 13 amino acids. The germline V and J ends were trimmed by 3 bases and 9 bases, with 14 bases remaining between them. The CDR3 DNA is TGTGCCAGTAGTATTCGGAGCCAGGAGGCCCAGTACTTC. It is translated as CASSIRSQEAQYF.

This clone has a single count. The chain has TRBV27 and TRBJ1-5, with TRBD1 as a possible D gene (5 bases). The germline V gene encodes CDR1 MNHEY and CDR2 SMNVEV (reference sequence). V was clipped by 5 bases and J by 5 bases, with 13 bases between them. The CDR3 runs to 14 residues. The DNA of the CDR3 is TGTGCCAGCAGTCCGTATTCAGGGTATCAGCCCCAGCATTTT. Its translation: CASSPYSGYQPQHF.

This sequence joins TRBV7-2 and TRBJ2-7; 8 bases map to TRBD1. The ends lost 5 bases at V and 0 bases at J; junction bases unmatched: 6. Germline CDR1 is SGHTA and CDR2 is FQGNSA. The CDR3 extends over 15 amino acids. In DNA form, the CDR3 reads TGTGCCAGCAGCGAGGGACAGGCCCGCTCCTACGAGCAGTACTTC. Protein product: CASSEGQARSYEQYF.

This clone was observed a handful of times. V gene TRBV10-1 combines with J gene TRBJ2-5; D might be TRBD2 (6 bases). Trimming left V 6 bases short and J 3 bases short, with 11 bases between. From germline, CDR1 is WNHNN and CDR2 SYGVQD (reference sequence). The CDR3 extends over 13 amino acids. The CDR3 here is CASRTGLKETQYF. The CDR3 nucleotides read TGCGCCAGCAGGACGGGACTCAAAGAGACCCAGTACTTC.

The chain carries TRBV6-1 and TRBJ1-4, with D unclear. Trimming stripped 3 bases from V and 9 bases from J, with 17 bases between. The CDR3 covers 15 residues. CDR1 MNHNS and CDR2 SASEGT come from the germline V gene. The CDR3 sequence: CASSESLLGAQKLFF. CDR3 DNA: TGTGCCAGCAGTGAGTCTCTACTAGGTGCCCAAAAACTGTTTTTT.

The V and J genes are TRBV9 and TRBJ2-5, with TRBD2 matching over 8 bases. CDR3 length: 15 residues. Per the germline V gene, CDR1 is SGDLS and CDR2 is YYNGEE. Trimming took 0 bases from V and 4 from J; bases not matched to a gene: 5. The CDR3 region is CASSVGSLAGETQYF. In DNA, the CDR3 is TGTGCCAGCAGCGTAGGTTCCCTAGCGGGAGAGACCCAGTACTTC. Drawing the rest from reference TRBV9 and TRBJ2-5, the complete variable domain is DSGVTQTPKHLITATGQRVTLRCSPRSGDLSVYWYQQSLDQGLQFLIQYYNGEERAKGNILERFSAQQFPDLHSELNLSSLELGDSALYFCASSVGSLAGETQYFGPGTRLLVL.

V gene TRBV1 combines with J gene TRBJ2-3; TRBD2, the D gene given by the table, was not confirmed from the DNA. TRBV1 represents a pseudogene. The CDR3 is 17 amino acids. CDR3 amino acids: CTSSQTRGVAGTDTQYF. The DNA of the CDR3 is TGCACCAGCAGCCAAACTAGGGGAGTAGCGGGAACAGATACGCAGTATTTT.

The J gene is TRBJ2-5, the V gene TRBV9; D may be TRBD2 (5 bases). The CDR3 has 14 residues. Trimming removed 4 bases at V and 4 bases at J, with 14 bases between. CDR1 and CDR2 (germline): SGDLS, YYNGEE. CDR3 amino acids: CASSPSGGPETQYF. The CDR3 DNA reads TGTGCCAGCAGCCCGAGCGGCGGGCCAGAGACCCAGTACTTC. Full variable domain (rest looked up from reference TRBV9 and TRBJ2-5): DSGVTQTPKHLITATGQRVTLRCSPRSGDLSVYWYQQSLDQGLQFLIQYYNGEERAKGNILERFSAQQFPDLHSELNLSSLELGDSALYFCASSPSGGPETQYFGPGTRLLVL.

V usage is TRBV29-1 and J usage is TRBJ2-2, with TRBD2 matching over 12 bases. This CDR3 has 15 residues. V gave up 6 bases and J gave up 1 base; unmatched junction bases: 3. Germline lookup yields CDR1 SQVTM and CDR2 ANQGSEA. The CDR3 DNA reads TGCAGCGTCCAACTAGCGGGAGGGAACACCGGGGAGCTGTTTTTT. Encoded protein: CSVQLAGGNTGELFF.

This chain links TRBV19 with TRBJ1-5; no clear D gene. The CDR3 is 13 residues long. Germline CDR1 reads LNHDA; CDR2 reads SQIVND (reference sequence). Deletions cut 3 bases from V and 7 bases from J, with 10 bases between. The DNA for the CDR3 is TGTGCCAGTAGTATCGAGGAGGGCCAGCCCCAGCATTTT. As protein: CASSIEEGQPQHF.

This sequence joins TRBV7-2 and TRBJ1-3; D is perhaps TRBD1 (5 bases). This CDR3 is 15 amino acids long. V was trimmed by 7 bases and J by 3 bases, leaving 16 bases between them. Germline CDR1 is SGHTA and CDR2 is FQGNSA. CDR3 bases: TGTGCCAGCACCTCAACCGGGGGTGGTGGAAACACCATATATTTT. Translating gives CASTSTGGGGNTIYF. Together with reference TRBV7-2 and TRBJ1-3, the CDR3 gives the full variable domain: GAGVSQSPSNKVTEKGKDVELRCDPISGHTALYWYRQSLGQGLEFLIYFQGNSAPDKSGLPSDRFSAERTGGSVSTLTIQRTQQEDSAVYLCASTSTGGGGNTIYFGEGSWLTVV.

The chain employs TRBV4-1 and TRBJ2-1; 13 positions match TRBD2. CDR1 is MGHRA, CDR2 YSYEKL, per germline. CDR3 length: 15 residues. After removal of 3 bases from V and 5 bases from J, the junction contained 1 base not matched to a gene. The CDR3 reads CASSHGLAGDNEQFF. For the CDR3, the DNA is TGCGCCAGCAGCCACGGACTAGCGGGAGACAATGAGCAGTTCTTC.

The sample holds a few counts of this clone. The chain combines TRBV11-2 with TRBJ1-2; unclear D gene. V was cut by 0 bases and J by 8 bases, with 10 bases left in between. Germline V gene lookup returns CDR1 SGHAT and CDR2 FQNNGV. The CDR3 covers 13 residues. The CDR3 protein is CASSLEGVRGYTF. CDR3 sequence (DNA): TGTGCCAGCAGCTTAGAAGGAGTTAGGGGCTACACCTTC.

The V call is TRBV20-1, the J call TRBJ2-7; TRBD2 aligns across 7 bases. Trimming removed 6 bases from V and 4 bases from J; junction bases left unmatched: 3. From germline, CDR1 is DFQATT and CDR2 SNEGSKA (reference sequence). This CDR3 has 11 amino acids. The CDR3 reads CSAGTTYEQYF. The CDR3 DNA follows: TGCAGTGCCGGGACTACATACGAGCAGTACTTC.